This T cell receptor (beta chain) was captured in a study of naive and memory T cell subsets (dated by TCRdb to about 2017). As for the study more broadly: The figure summarizing these samples reported about 10 blood donors, 7 tuberculin skin test biopsies and 3 saline control biopsies. Usually PCR2 was run as a SYBR Green qPCR and stopped at a set threshold, although low-input samples could use end-point PCR (approximately 6 cycles) instead. Paper-wide results and their limitations: The potential sensitivity of the RNA-based method to TCR transcript changes with T cell activation and differentiation was acknowledged.

This clonotype was observed a few times. This clone's antigen is unknown. Qualities for individual bases were not recorded, and no much larger clone is one base off. V and J lose 4 bases and 3 bases, and a span of 7 bases separates them. Taken from cysteine to phenylalanine, the CDR3 has 12 residues. Of the read, only the CDR3 DNA is kept; its 36 bases are in frame from base 1. The CDR1 and CDR2 encoded by the germline V gene are SQVTM and ANQGSEA. The study reported a robust and sensitive protocol to amplify, sequence and analyze TCRs, based on 3' ligation of a UMI-containing oligonucleotide to TCR cDNA. For whole blood analysis, approximately 2.5 ml of peripheral blood was collected from healthy adult volunteers into Tempus tubes, and RNA was extracted following the manufacturer's instructions. Total RNA was treated with RQ1 DNase, without cell sorting, prior to reverse transcription, with an input of roughly 1 to 1000 ng being targeted. To check how robust the pipeline was in samples where T cells make up a minority population, libraries were built from skin biopsies and whole blood.

The library was generated by 5' RACE. The ligated cDNA was amplified by four rounds of PCR, in which nested alpha and beta constant region primers were used together with the SP2 primer. For the blood and skin samples, reverse transcription of TCR RNA was done with SuperScript IV along with alpha and beta constant region primers. T4 RNA ligase 1 was used to ligate an oligonucleotide containing the Illumina SP2 primer and a UMI to the 3' end of the cDNA. To prevent hairpin formation, the 12-nucleotide UMI was made up of two random hexamers with an eight-base spacer between them. From the second PCR onward, TCR alpha and beta chain libraries were processed separately, and dual indexing was applied for multiplexing. After pooling, the indexed libraries were analyzed by capillary electrophoresis and sequenced on either an Illumina MiSeq or NextSeq. Libraries were spiked with PhiX DNA at roughly 5-7% so that base diversity was increased and cluster recognition was improved. The authors' pipeline ran thus. Demultiplexor pulled UMIs out of read 2, joined the UMIs with the TCR sequence from read 1, and separated reads according to sample indices. Decombinator identified V and J genes and V-J junctions, assigning each TCR a five-part identifier including V and J deletions. Collapsinator relied on UMIs to correct both sequencing errors and PCR amplification heterogeneity, producing a UMI-based abundance for each TCR. CDR3Translator turned identifiers into nucleotide sequence, translated the nucleotide sequence into amino acids, and pulled out CDR3 regions based on terminal motifs. Error-corrected counts of alpha and beta TCRs from blood and skin were compared after being normalized to the amount of input RNA. The raw public reads went through TCRdb reprocessing: fastp at Q25, MiXCR clone calling, in-frame beta chains kept. All rows with the same CDR3 protein become a single entry with the most common DNA and genes. V and J calls and clone size were set by TCRdb, not the authors. The sample table shows more than 55,000 distinct CDR3 sequences, and around 8% are seen once. Of the sample, nearly 10% falls within the top ten clones.

The rearranged chain carries TRBV29-1 and TRBJ1-5, with no confidently assigned D gene. The sequence was obtained from a female donor in good health. CDR3 protein: CSVAEYNQPQHF. The nucleotide sequence reads TGCAGCGTTGCAGAGTACAATCAGCCCCAGCATTTT.